A single sample gave rise to the 25 T cell receptor beta chains below, sequenced in a study of blood T cell repertoires in COVID-19. The table came from immunoSEQ multiplex PCR; TCRdb's copy has only in-frame clones and leaves some out. The sample includes more than 95,000 clones, 88% of them seen just once. The source material was peripheral blood. The receptors were sampled from a human donor in a cohort sampled during active COVID-19.

The gene calls are TRBV5-1 and TRBJ2-3; 13 bases are a match to TRBD2. This CDR3 is built from 16 residues. The V gene end was trimmed by 5 bases and the J gene end by 2 bases; junction bases not matched to a gene: 5. Germline loops: CDR1 SGHRS, CDR2 YFSETQ. CDR3 sequence reads: CASRFGTSGITDTQYF. Here the CDR3 DNA reads TGCGCCAGCAGGTTTGGGACTAGCGGGATCACAGATACGCAGTATTTT.

This clone is a singleton in its sample. J is TRBJ2-3 and V is TRBV29-1; D remains unclear. Germline CDR1 SQVTM, CDR2 ANQGSEA. The CDR3 consists of 12 residues. V lost 4 bases to trimming and J lost 1 base, with 6 bases between them. CDR3 amino acids: CSVGARTDTQYF. The CDR3 DNA reads TGCAGCGTTGGGGCCCGCACAGATACGCAGTATTTT.

This rearrangement joins TRBV28 to TRBJ2-7; D possibly corresponds to TRBD1 (5 bases). Germline V gene sequence: CDR1 MDHEN, CDR2 SYDVKM. The V end lost 5 bases, the J end lost 5 bases, and 22 bases lay between the germline ends. The CDR3 runs to 16 residues. CDR3 nucleotide sequence: TGTGCCAGCAGTCGCGGCGTCAGGGTAGAAAGGCACGAGCAGTACTTC. Translating it yields CASSRGVRVERHEQYF.

This clone occurred many times. J is TRBJ2-6 and V is TRBV19; possibly TRBD1 for D (5 bases). CDR1 and CDR2 from the germline V gene are LNHDA and SQIVND (reference sequence). The ends were cut back, 5 bases at V and 2 bases at J, with 10 bases in the middle. This CDR3 spans 15 amino acids. DNA of the CDR3: TGTGCCAGTAGTTCCCCAGGGACTGGGGCCAACGTCCTGACTTTC. It translates to CASSSPGTGANVLTF.

The genes are TRBV5-1 and TRBJ2-5, with D unresolved. This CDR3 is built from 13 residues. Germline assignment: CDR1 SGHRS and CDR2 YFSETQ. V lost 5 bases and J lost 0, with 8 bases in between. The CDR3 DNA sequence: TGCGCCAGCAGAGATAGCTACCAAGAGACCCAGTACTTC. Translated: CASRDSYQETQYF.

The rearrangement joins TRBV27 to TRBJ1-2, with 9 bases aligning to TRBD1. The germline V gene encodes CDR1 MNHEY and CDR2 SMNVEV (reference sequence). The trim removed 7 bases at V and 2 bases at J, leaving 8 bases unmatched. The CDR3 totals 15 residues. Written as DNA, the CDR3 is TGTGCCAGCAAAAGTCCCGGGACAGGGAACTATGGCTACACCTTC. Amino acids: CASKSPGTGNYGYTF.

The gene calls are TRBV6-5 and TRBJ2-7; D gene ambiguous. V shed 4 bases and J shed 8 bases, with 15 bases lying between them. Germline V CDR1 and CDR2: MNHEY, SVGAGI. The CDR3 consists of 13 residues. The CDR3, as DNA: TGTGCCAGCAGTTCCGACATTGGGCTTCAGCAGTACTTC. This codes for CASSSDIGLQQYF.

The V call is TRBV7-9, the J call TRBJ2-1; 12 positions agree with TRBD2. With 2 bases clipped from V and 9 bases from J, the junction kept 8 bases outside the gene matches. Looked up from germline, CDR1 is SEHNR and CDR2 is FQNEAQ (reference sequence). There are 16 residues in the CDR3. The CDR3 region is CASSLWLAGGSSEQFF. The CDR3 DNA reads TGTGCCAGCAGCTTATGGCTAGCGGGAGGGTCGTCTGAGCAGTTCTTC.

The rearrangement joins TRBV9 to TRBJ2-5; 8 bases agree with TRBD2. The CDR3 contains 16 residues. The J segment lost 5 bases and the V segment lost 0 bases, leaving 9 bases of the junction unmatched. CDR1 is SGDLS and CDR2 is YYNGEE in the germline V gene. The CDR3 spells CASSVAPDGRGETQYF. The CDR3 nucleotides read TGTGCCAGCAGCGTAGCTCCAGACGGGAGGGGGGAGACCCAGTACTTC.

The chain joins TRBV19 to TRBJ2-3; perhaps TRBD2 as D (6 bases). The V and J ends lost 6 bases and 7 bases respectively, with 14 bases between them. This CDR3 has 13 residues. CDR1 and CDR2 from the germline V gene are LNHDA and SQIVND (reference sequence). As DNA, the CDR3 is TGTGCCAGTAGCTGGAGTGGCGGGAATACGCAGTATTTT. Encoded protein: CASSWSGGNTQYF.

This clone was picked up one time. The chain recombines TRBV4-1 with TRBJ2-5; D not certain. CDR1 and CDR2 (germline): MGHRA, YSYEKL. The CDR3 spans 15 residues. With 1 base removed from V and 4 bases from J, the gap between germline ends came to 13 bases. The CDR3 coding sequence is TGCGCCAGCAGCCAAGTAAGTGCTAGTCGAGAGACCCAGTACTTC. It is translated as CASSQVSASRETQYF.

The V gene is TRBV9, the J gene TRBJ2-5, with 7 bases aligning to TRBD2. V was pared by 4 bases and J by 1 base, with 7 bases of the junction left unmatched. Germline CDR1 SGDLS, CDR2 YYNGEE. The CDR3 consists of 15 residues. The CDR3 DNA sequence: TGTGCCAGCAGCCCTGCAGGGACTATCCAAGAGACCCAGTACTTC. This translates into CASSPAGTIQETQYF.

This chain connects TRBV28 to TRBJ2-7; D gene ambiguous. Trimming took 2 bases from V and 7 from J, leaving 15 bases between them. CDR1 is MDHEN, CDR2 SYDVKM, per germline. The CDR3 is 14 residues long. CDR3: CASSLTLPSQEQYF. The CDR3 nucleotides are TGTGCCAGCAGTTTAACGCTCCCATCTCAGGAGCAGTACTTC.

The chain carries TRBV5-5 and TRBJ2-7; tentative D call: TRBD2 (5 bases). V lost 1 base, J lost 3 bases, and 14 bases lay in between. The CDR3 is made up of 15 amino acids. Germline V gene sequence: CDR1 SGHKS, CDR2 YYEKEE (reference sequence). CDR3 sequence: CASSLLGIGNYEQYF. CDR3 DNA sequence: TGTGCCAGCAGCTTGCTGGGTATCGGGAACTACGAGCAGTACTTC.

Only a few counts were recorded for this clone. The chain joins TRBV28 to TRBJ1-2, with a weak D call TRBD1 (6 bases). From germline, CDR1 is MDHEN and CDR2 SYDVKM. The CDR3 runs 15 residues. Trimming took 4 bases from V and 8 from J, leaving 20 bases between them. The CDR3 reads CASSSLPTGIGGYTF. CDR3 nucleotide sequence: TGTGCCAGCAGTTCCCTACCAACAGGGATCGGCGGCTACACCTTC.

This clone appeared a single time. V gene TRBV30 combines with J gene TRBJ1-1; D is unresolved. V was clipped by 4 bases and J by 1 base, with 10 bases between them. Germline loops: CDR1 GTSNPN, CDR2 SVGIG (reference sequence). The CDR3 sequence is 13 residues long. CDR3: CAWTRTQNTEAFF. CDR3 in DNA: TGTGCCTGGACACGAACACAGAACACTGAAGCTTTCTTT.

The chain combines TRBV19 with TRBJ1-3; D not certain. Trimming stripped 5 bases from V and 0 bases from J, with 8 bases between. CDR1 LNHDA and CDR2 SQIVND come from the germline V gene (reference sequence). The CDR3 contains 14 residues. The chain's CDR3 is CASSGSHSGNTIYF. The DNA for the CDR3 is TGTGCCAGTAGTGGGAGTCACTCTGGAAACACCATATATTTT. The full variable domain, in which reference TRBV19 and TRBJ1-3 provide the parts outside the CDR3, is DGGITQSPKYLFRKEGQNVTLSCEQNLNHDAMYWYRQDPGQGLRLIYYSQIVNDFQKGDIAEGYSVSREKKESFPLTVTSAQKNPTAFYLCASSGSHSGNTIYFGEGSWLTVV.

The DNA of the CDR3 is TGTGCCAGCCTGCGGGGGGGCTCCTACAATGAGCAGTTCTTC. Encoded protein: CASLRGGSYNEQFF. This chain uses TRBV27 with TRBJ2-1; 9 nucleotides align to TRBD2. Germline assignment: CDR1 MNHEY and CDR2 SMNVEV (reference sequence). V gave up 8 bases and J gave up 0 bases; unmatched junction bases: 2. The CDR3 spans 14 residues.

The chain links TRBV5-4 to TRBJ2-7; 7 bases are shared with TRBD1. The CDR3 runs 15 residues. Losses at the gene ends were 3 bases for V and 0 bases for J; bases not matched to a gene: 6. Germline CDR1 and CDR2: SGHNT and YYREEE (reference sequence). The CDR3, as DNA: TGTGCCAGCAGCTCCACAGGGGCCAGCTCCTACGAGCAGTACTTC. Its protein is CASSSTGASSYEQYF.

The chain combines TRBV7-2 with TRBJ2-3, with D unresolved. The CDR3 has 14 amino acids. With 2 bases removed from V and 2 bases from J, the gap between germline ends came to 8 bases. Germline CDR1 SGHTA, CDR2 FQGNSA. The CDR3 protein is CASSLTRSTDTQYF. The CDR3 DNA reads as TGTGCCAGCAGCTTAACGCGATCCACAGATACGCAGTATTTT.

This clone was recorded once. The rearrangement joins TRBV19 to TRBJ2-5, with 10 bases matching TRBD1. J was trimmed by 5 bases and V by 3 bases; bases with no gene match: 3. CDR1 and CDR2 (germline): LNHDA, SQIVND (reference sequence). CDR3 length: 14 amino acids. Written as DNA, the CDR3 is TGTGCCAGTAGTATTGGGACAGGGGTGGAGACCCAGTACTTC. This encodes CASSIGTGVETQYF.

The CDR3 nucleotides read TGTGCCAGCAGCTTAGTGCCTAGCGGCTCCTACGAGCAGTACTTC. It is translated as CASSLVPSGSYEQYF. This chain connects TRBV7-2 to TRBJ2-7; 7 bases are a match to TRBD2. The CDR3 extends over 15 amino acids. V was pared by 1 base and J by 0 bases, with 3 bases of the junction left unmatched. Germline CDR1 and CDR2: SGHTA and FQGNSA.

The V call is TRBV27, the J call TRBJ1-5; a weak D match, TRBD1 (6 bases). Trimming removed 2 bases at V and 0 bases at J, with 17 bases between. The CDR3 length is 18 residues. From germline, CDR1 is MNHEY and CDR2 SMNVEV (reference sequence). CDR3 nucleotide sequence: TGTGCCAGCAGTTTAATGGGGCCAGGGGAATATAGCAATCAGCCCCAGCATTTT. It specifies CASSLMGPGEYSNQPQHF.

V and J are TRBV11-2 and TRBJ2-1, with TRBD1 matching over 7 bases. CDR3 length equals 15 residues. Germline V gene sequence: CDR1 SGHAT, CDR2 FQNNGV. After removal of 4 bases from V and 1 base from J, the junction contained 4 bases not matched to a gene. Written as DNA, the CDR3 is TGTGCCAGCAGCTACGGGACAGCATCCTACAATGAGCAGTTCTTC. Translating gives CASSYGTASYNEQFF.

The V call is TRBV5-1, the J call TRBJ1-2, with 7 bases that match TRBD1. The V segment lost 2 bases and the J segment 6 bases; nucleotides outside the gene matches: 7. In germline, CDR1 is SGHRS, CDR2 YFSETQ. CDR3 length: 14 amino acids. CDR3 amino acids: CASSFLNRGDGYTF. The CDR3 DNA follows: TGCGCCAGCAGCTTCTTAAACAGGGGTGATGGCTACACCTTC.